The rows below give T cell receptor beta chains drawn from one sample of a study of blood T cell repertoires in COVID-19. Profiled with immunoSEQ multiplex PCR; TCRdb holds only in-frame clones, not every one. The profile shows roughly 240,000 clones, about 83% of them singletons. The sample comprised PBMCs or T cells enriched from blood (not recorded which). Source of these receptors: a woman between 40 and 55 years old who had been exposed to COVID-19. Both conserved end residues are part of each CDR3. The D gene is left open where the match is weak.

D | V | CDR3
. | TRBV2 | CASSVQAPSSTDTQYF
TRBD1 | TRBV3-1/TRBV3-2 | CASSYPKTGLYTF
. | TRBV22-1 | CPGSARDPGNYGYTF
TRBD2 | TRBV4-3 | CASSQDLVLGLVPSGANVLTF
. | TRBV7-8 | CASSLVDSRTGQPQHF
TRBD2 | TRBV30 | CACTLAGNTDTQYF
. | TRBV7-9 | CASSLGLGANTEAFF
. | TRBV5-1 | CASSSGIGQETQYF
. | TRBV7-3 | CASSQTGQETQYF
TRBD2 | TRBV3-1/TRBV3-2 | CASNRRGAHTDTQYF
. | TRBV7-2 | CASSLTSQGAYEQYF
. | TRBV5-1 | CASSIGQGLNNEQFF
. | TRBV5-5 | CASSLARAEQPQHF
TRBD1 | TRBV7-6 | CASSLAGTGISSNTIYF
TRBD1 | TRBV9 | CASSGGQGVLNEQFF
. | TRBV28 | CASSFIGVTSYEQYF